The 20 T cell receptor beta chains given below trace back to one sample, sequenced in a study of tumor-infiltrating lymphocytes in primary liver carcinoma. Out of unsorted whole blood came the blood RNA, and germline DNA was extracted as well. A constant-region primer primed TCR beta cDNA synthesis from about 0.45 ug of total RNA. Construction of TCR beta libraries relied on three successive nested multiplex PCR rounds employing slightly modified ARM-PCR. The first two PCR rounds used TRBV1-TRBV30 primers with a Cbeta primer, roughly 10 cycles each. MiXCR, run by TCRdb on the multiplex PCR reads, gives a single entry per CDR3 protein. This sample has fewer than 350,000 distinct CDR3 sequences, with 65% found just once. Material for sequencing was peripheral blood. The receptors were sampled from a man between 35 and 55 years old with primary liver carcinoma and hepatitis B virus infection.

This chain connects TRBV5-4 to TRBJ2-1; D might be TRBD1 or TRBD2, each matching 5 bases. Deletions cut 4 bases from V and 9 bases from J, with 17 bases between. The CDR3 totals 14 residues. The germline gives CDR1 SGHNT, CDR2 YYREEE (reference sequence). This CDR3 is CASSATRDDGEQFF. Written as DNA, the CDR3 is TGTGCCAGCAGCGCAACTCGGGACGACGGTGAGCAGTTCTTC.

This clonotype was detected many times. V and J are TRBV29-1 and TRBJ1-1; possibly TRBD1 for D (6 bases). CDR1 and CDR2 (germline): SQVTM, ANQGSEA. The CDR3 extends over 14 amino acids. V lost 7 bases and J 1 base, leaving 16 bases between the germline ends. The DNA for the CDR3 is TGCAGCGACGAAGGGGGGGGAGGGAACACTGAAGCTTTCTTT. It is translated as CSDEGGGGNTEAFF. Together with reference TRBV29-1 and TRBJ1-1, the CDR3 gives the full variable domain: SAVISQKPSRDICQRGTSLTIQCQVDSQVTMMFWYRQQPGQSLTLIATANQGSEATYESGFVIDKFPISRPNLTFSTLTVSNMSPEDSSIYLCSDEGGGGNTEAFFGQGTRLTVV.

A remark on this clonotype: Sequence at one end of the junction differs from germline and may be a read error. The rearrangement joins TRBV12-3 or TRBV12-4 to TRBJ1-1; D remains unclear. The CDR3 consists of 10 residues. CDR3 bases: TGTGCCAGCAGTGTCCTCAAGGTAGAGTTT. This encodes CASSVLKVEF.

Worth noting for this clonotype: One junction end disagrees with the germline gene, perhaps due to a read error. This chain links TRBV14 with TRBJ2-6; TRBD2 aligns across 10 bases. The CDR3 totals 18 residues. Germline V gene sequence: CDR1 SGHDN, CDR2 FVKESK. In nucleotides, the CDR3 is TGTGCCAGCGGCCAATTAACTAGCGGGATATCTGGGGCCAACGTCCTGACCTTC. As protein: CASGQLTSGISGANVLTF.

This clonotype was recorded at least ten times. The chain has TRBV12-3 or TRBV12-4 and TRBJ1-5; no clear D gene. Trimming cost V 4 bases and J 2 bases, with 15 bases left between them. The CDR3 is 16 amino acids. The CDR3 region is CASSSGQLSGNQPQHF. CDR3 in DNA: TGTGCCAGCAGTTCCGGGCAGCTATCAGGCAATCAGCCCCAGCATTTT.

As for this clonotype: The missing conserved phenylalanine or tryptophan at the end of this CDR3 makes a read error likely. The V gene is TRBV29-1, the J gene TRBJ2-3; 10 bases agree with TRBD1. Germline CDR1 reads SQVTM; CDR2 reads ANQGSEA. The CDR3 length is 15 residues. CDR3 DNA: TGCAGCGTGTTCCCCCGGGACAGGGGCACGGATACGCAGTATTCT. The encoded protein is CSVFPRDRGTDTQYS.

This clonotype came up many times. This rearrangement joins TRBV11-1 to TRBJ1-2; D remains ambiguous. CDR1 SGHAT and CDR2 FQDESV come from the germline V gene (reference sequence). CDR3 length: 14 amino acids. Trimming shortened V by 5 bases and J by 1 base, and 11 bases separated the two germline ends. The CDR3 DNA is TGTGCCAGCAGCCGATCGTGGGATAACTATGGCTACACCTTC. This gives the protein CASSRSWDNYGYTF.

V gene TRBV4-2 combines with J gene TRBJ2-3, with D perhaps matching TRBD1 (5 bases). The CDR3 covers 15 residues. Germline V lookup: CDR1 LGHNA, CDR2 YNFKEQ. V lost 0 bases and J 8 bases, leaving 15 bases between the germline ends. CDR3 sequence reads: CASSQEGASAGTQYF. The CDR3, as DNA: TGTGCCAGCAGCCAAGAAGGGGCTAGTGCAGGTACGCAGTATTTT.

Turning to this clonotype: Possible read error: a much larger clone is one base away. The CDR3 spells CASSFFHGRKLSF. As DNA, the CDR3 is TGTGCCAGCAGTTTCTTCCACGGGAGAAAACTGTCTTTT. The chain combines TRBV6-5 with TRBJ1-4; D not resolved. This CDR3 region has 13 residues. The V gene's germline CDR1 is MNHEY and CDR2 SVGAGI.

J is TRBJ2-5 and V is TRBV28, with 7 bases aligning to TRBD2. The germline V gene has CDR1 MDHEN and CDR2 SYDVKM. This CDR3 comprises 15 residues. V lost 5 bases to trimming and J lost 5 bases; unmatched junction nucleotides: 11. This CDR3 reads CASSAGDPWEETQYF. The CDR3 nucleotides are TGTGCCAGCAGTGCGGGGGACCCCTGGGAGGAGACCCAGTACTTC. Full variable domain (rest looked up from reference TRBV28 and TRBJ2-5): DVKVTQSSRYLVKRTGEKVFLECVQDMDHENMFWYRQDPGLGLRLIYFSYDVKMKEKGDIPEGYSVSREKKERFSLILESASTNQTSMYLCASSAGDPWEETQYFGPGTRLLVL.

V gene TRBV27 combines with J gene TRBJ2-2; no clear D. Between the trimmed V and J ends, which lost 4 bases and 4 bases, there was a span of 7 bases. Germline CDR1 MNHEY, CDR2 SMNVEV (reference sequence). This CDR3 region has 13 residues. The DNA of the CDR3 is TGTGCCAGCAGTTCCCCGGGCACCGGGGAGCTGTTTTTT. Its protein is CASSSPGTGELFF.

This chain uses TRBV6-2 or TRBV6-3 with TRBJ2-3; 9 nucleotides match TRBD2. J was trimmed by 3 bases and V by 2 bases; bases with no gene match: 18. This CDR3 has 20 amino acids. Germline loops: CDR1 MNHEY, CDR2 SVGEGT. The CDR3 DNA reads TGTGCCAGCAGTTACCGTCCGACAGCGCTAGCGGGAAAGGAGACAGATACGCAGTATTTT. This sequence encodes CASSYRPTALAGKETDTQYF.

At least ten counts were recorded for this clonotype. This rearrangement joins TRBV4-2 to TRBJ1-5, with D possibly being TRBD1 (5 bases). Trimming cost V 4 bases and J 5 bases, with 12 bases left between them. CDR3 size: 14 residues. Germline V CDR1 and CDR2: LGHNA, YNFKEQ. The chain's CDR3 is CASSLRDGYQPQHF. In DNA, the CDR3 is TGTGCCAGCAGCCTCCGGGACGGTTATCAGCCCCAGCATTTT.

As for this clonotype: At one of its ends the junction is not consistent with the germline gene, which may arise from a read error. The V call is TRBV29-1, the J call TRBJ2-3, with D possibly being TRBD1 or TRBD2 (5 bases each). The V gene's germline CDR1 is SQVTM and CDR2 ANQGSEA. The CDR3 is 12 amino acids. Written as DNA, the CDR3 is TGCAGCTTGGGGGAGAGCACAGATACGCAGTGTTTT. Protein product: CSLGESTDTQCF.

Notes on this clonotype: An end of the junction does not agree with germline; a read error may underlie this. The chain has TRBV4-2 and TRBJ2-7; D is perhaps TRBD1 or TRBD2 (5 bases each). The germline CDR1 and CDR2 sequences are LGHNA and YNFKEQ. This CDR3 is built from 17 residues. The chain's CDR3 is CASSLSYRGNVGYEQYF. Here the CDR3 DNA reads TGTGCCAGCAGCCTCTCGTACCGGGGCAACGTGGGCTACGAACAGTACTTC.

This clonotype appeared once. This chain connects TRBV29-1 to TRBJ2-1, with TRBD2 matching over 9 bases. Germline V gives CDR1 SQVTM, CDR2 ANQGSEA. This CDR3 contains 11 residues. The CDR3 region is CAVPWLAGQFF. The CDR3 bases are TGCGCCGTTCCCTGGCTAGCGGGACAGTTCTTC.

As to this clonotype: Just one base apart from a much larger clone, this may be a read error. The V and J genes are TRBV4-3 and TRBJ2-7, with 10 bases lining up with TRBD1. This CDR3 comprises 15 residues. The V gene's germline CDR1 is LGHNA and CDR2 YSLEER. The chain's CDR3 is CVSSPGTGETYEQYF. CDR3 in DNA: TGCGTCAGCAGCCCGGGGACAGGGGAAACCTACGAGCAGTACTTC.

This clonotype was observed a handful of times. This chain connects TRBV7-9 to TRBJ2-1; D is perhaps TRBD2 (6 bases). V was shortened by 4 bases and J by 5 bases, with 15 bases between the two germline ends. The CDR3 is made up of 15 amino acids. Per the germline V gene, CDR1 is SEHNR and CDR2 is FQNEAQ (reference sequence). CDR3 in DNA: TGTGCCAGCAGCTCTCGGGACTGGGATAACAATGAGCAGTTCTTC. This codes for CASSSRDWDNNEQFF.

This clonotype is a singleton in its sample. A read error is possible here, since a much larger clone lies one base away. The chain uses TRBV12-3 or TRBV12-4 and TRBJ2-7, with D perhaps being TRBD1 or TRBD2 (5 bases each). V lost 3 bases to trimming and J lost 6 bases, with 15 bases between them. The length of the CDR3 is 14 residues. The CDR3, as DNA: TGTGCCAGCAGTTTGAAGGGGACGAGTAGCGAGCAGTACTTC. This codes for CASSLKGTSSEQYF.

Concerning this clonotype itself: Relative to the germline gene, one junction end is altered; a read error may explain this. J is TRBJ2-1 and V is TRBV6-1, with D possibly being TRBD2 (6 bases). The CDR3 length is 16 residues. The germline CDR1 and CDR2 sequences are MNHNS and SASEGT. The CDR3 DNA is TGTGCCAGTAGTGAGCGTTTAGCGGCCTCCTACAATGAGCAGTTCTTC. The encoded protein is CASSERLAASYNEQFF.